A single sample is the source of the 27 T cell receptor beta chains below, sequenced in a study of PD-L1 blockade in urothelial cancer (dated by TCRdb to about 2017). The sample's time point, from its label and the paper: pretreatment peripheral blood. The library relied on the immunoSEQ multiplex PCR assay. TCRdb re-hosts the immuneACCESS table, in-frame sequences only. Its copies lack some clones; in the studies checked, an unresolved V gene accounts for under half of them, and the cause for the rest is not known. In all, the sample holds 32,000 or so clones, and under 90% of those were seen once. In total, the top ten clones hold 15% to 19% of the sample. The sample in question was PBMCs, obtained around atezolizumab (anti-PD-L1) treatment. The receptors originated from a man aged 55 to 70 with urothelial cancer.

J is TRBJ2-2 and V is TRBV2, with 8 bases aligning to TRBD1. In germline, CDR1 is SNHLY, CDR2 FYNNEI. The CDR3 contains 16 residues. V gave up 6 bases and J gave up 2 bases; unmatched junction bases: 8. The CDR3 nucleotides are TGTGCCAGCAGGGAGACCGGGACAGGAAACACCGGGGAGCTGTTTTTT. Its translation is CASRETGTGNTGELFF.

This chain joins TRBV5-6 and TRBJ2-3; TRBD2 matches 14 bases. V gave up 4 bases and J gave up 6 bases; unmatched junction bases: 4. The CDR3 runs 15 residues. Germline V lookup: CDR1 SGHDT, CDR2 YYEEEE. The CDR3 loop reads CASSQGTSGSDTQYF. CDR3 nucleotides: TGTGCCAGCAGCCAGGGGACTAGCGGGAGTGATACGCAGTATTTT. Variable domain in full (rest from reference TRBV5-6 and TRBJ2-3): DAGVTQSPTHLIKTRGQQVTLRCSPKSGHDTVSWYQQALGQGPQFIFQYYEEEERQRGNFPDRFSGHQFPNYSSELNVNALLLGDSALYLCASSQGTSGSDTQYFGPGTRLTVL.

J is TRBJ2-4 and V is TRBV29-1; 14 nucleotides agree with TRBD2. V shed 7 bases, J shed 0 bases, and the junction held 11 bases outside the gene matches. This CDR3 is built from 18 residues. Germline V gene sequence: CDR1 SQVTM, CDR2 ANQGSEA. The CDR3 bases are TGCAGCGCCTGGGGGGGACTAGCGGGAGACTTAGCCAAAAACATTCAGTACTTC. Protein: CSAWGGLAGDLAKNIQYF.

The chain has TRBV5-4 and TRBJ2-7; D might be TRBD1 (6 bases). Trimming took off 2 bases at V and 1 base at J, with 13 bases between the two ends. Germline CDR1 is SGHNT and CDR2 is YYREEE (reference sequence). The CDR3 extends over 15 amino acids. CDR3 amino acids: CASSFNGQSSYEQYF. The CDR3, as DNA: TGTGCCAGCAGCTTCAACGGACAGTCTTCCTACGAGCAGTACTTC.

The chain is built from TRBV19 and TRBJ1-1, with 10 positions matching TRBD1. This CDR3 is built from 14 residues. Germline trimming cut 6 bases from V and 4 bases from J; bases unmatched to any gene: 5. Germline CDR1 LNHDA, CDR2 SQIVND (reference sequence). For the CDR3, the DNA is TGTGCCAGTAGCCCGGGACAGGGGTTCACTGAAGCTTTCTTT. Its protein is CASSPGQGFTEAFF.

The chain uses TRBV5-1 and TRBJ2-5; TRBD2 is a possible D gene (8 bases). This CDR3 comprises 14 residues. The germline V and J ends were trimmed by 5 bases and 4 bases, with 15 bases remaining between them. From germline, CDR1 is SGHRS and CDR2 YFSETQ. CDR3 region: CASRAGGLGETQYF. The CDR3 DNA follows: TGCGCCAGCAGGGCAGGGGGACTAGGAGAGACCCAGTACTTC.

This clone has a single count. This chain joins TRBV10-3 and TRBJ2-1, with D unclear. Trimming took off 3 bases at V and 9 bases at J, with 6 bases between the two ends. In germline, CDR1 is ENHRY, CDR2 SYGVKD. There are 11 residues in the CDR3. The CDR3 coding sequence is TGTGCCATCAGTGATCAGTTTGAGCAGTTCTTC. It yields the protein CAISDQFEQFF.

The rearrangement uses TRBV6-9 and TRBJ2-3; 8 positions agree with TRBD2. This CDR3 comprises 20 residues. Germline CDR1 is MNHGY and CDR2 is SVAAGI. The V gene end was trimmed by 11 bases and the J gene end by 2 bases; junction bases not matched to a gene: 27. The CDR3 sequence is CAPREGRNHSGPADTDTQYF. The CDR3 DNA sequence: TGTGCCCCCCGGGAGGGGAGGAACCACTCGGGACCGGCGGACACAGATACGCAGTATTTT.

The rearrangement joins TRBV7-2 to TRBJ2-2, with TRBD1 matching 7 bases. CDR3 length: 15 amino acids. Per the germline V gene, CDR1 is SGHTA and CDR2 is FQGNSA. V lost 4 bases and J lost 5; bases outside the gene matches: 7. The CDR3 DNA follows: TGTGCCAGCAGCTCAACACCAGGGGGAACCGGGGAGCTGTTTTTT. Translating it yields CASSSTPGGTGELFF.

This chain connects TRBV5-1 to TRBJ1-1; D is perhaps TRBD1 (5 bases). The germline V and J ends were trimmed by 1 base and 1 base, with 8 bases remaining between them. The CDR3 has 14 residues. The V gene's germline CDR1 is SGHRS and CDR2 YFSETQ. The CDR3 reads CASSLLGGNTEAFF. In DNA form, the CDR3 reads TGCGCCAGCAGCTTGTTGGGGGGGAACACTGAAGCTTTCTTT.

The V call is TRBV30, the J call TRBJ2-7; TRBD1 aligns across 8 bases. CDR3 length: 14 residues. In germline, CDR1 is GTSNPN, CDR2 SVGIG (reference sequence). V shed 3 bases and J 0 bases; nucleotides not matched to a gene: 4. For the CDR3, the DNA is TGTGCCTGGAGCCAGACAGGGGCCTCCTACGAGCAGTACTTC. This encodes CAWSQTGASYEQYF.

The chain is built from TRBV11-2 and TRBJ2-7, with D perhaps matching TRBD2 (5 bases). The length of the CDR3 is 13 residues. V was pared by 1 base and J by 2 bases, with 6 bases between. CDR1 is SGHAT, CDR2 FQNNGV, per germline. The CDR3 nucleotides are TGTGCCAGCAGCTTAGCGGGAACCTACGAGCAGTACTTC. This sequence encodes CASSLAGTYEQYF. The full variable domain, with the rest looked up from reference TRBV11-2 and TRBJ2-7, is EAGVAQSPRYKIIEKRQSVAFWCNPISGHATLYWYQQILGQGPKLLIQFQNNGVVDDSQLPKDRFSAERLKGVDSTLKIQPAKLEDSAVYLCASSLAGTYEQYFGPGTRLTVT.

V usage is TRBV2 and J usage is TRBJ2-7; tentatively, D is TRBD2 (5 bases). Germline V CDR1 and CDR2: SNHLY, FYNNEI. Deletions cut 7 bases from V and 1 base from J, with 11 bases between. The CDR3 sequence is 13 residues long. CDR3 in amino acids: CASIGSESYEQYF. The CDR3 DNA reads as TGTGCCAGCATAGGTAGCGAATCCTACGAGCAGTACTTC. Drawing the rest from reference TRBV2 and TRBJ2-7, the complete variable domain is EPEVTQTPSHQVTQMGQEVILRCVPISNHLYFYWYRQILGQKVEFLVSFYNNEISEKSEIFDDQFSVERPDGSNFTLKIRSTKLEDSAMYFCASIGSESYEQYFGPGTRLTVT.

The V call is TRBV29-1, the J call TRBJ1-1, with TRBD1 as a possible D gene (6 bases). The CDR3 length is 14 residues. From germline, CDR1 is SQVTM and CDR2 ANQGSEA. The V and J ends lost 5 bases and 4 bases respectively, with 17 bases between them. CDR3: CSVRKGGRGTEAFF. In nucleotides, the CDR3 is TGCAGCGTTCGGAAGGGGGGGCGGGGCACTGAAGCTTTCTTT.

The chain is built from TRBV11-3 and TRBJ2-2; 11 nucleotides line up with TRBD2. The germline V gene encodes CDR1 SGHNT and CDR2 YENEEA. This CDR3 is built from 16 residues. V was clipped by 2 bases and J by 4 bases; unmatched bases: 3. CDR3 region: CASSLLAGGGTGELFF. CDR3 in DNA: TGTGCCAGCAGCTTACTAGCGGGAGGCGGCACCGGGGAGCTGTTTTTT.

This clone was observed once. The rearrangement uses TRBV2 and TRBJ1-5, with D hard to call. The CDR3 extends over 13 amino acids. CDR1 is SNHLY and CDR2 is FYNNEI in the germline V gene. Trimming removed 2 bases from V and 8 bases from J, with 10 bases in between. CDR3 protein: CASSERGGEPQHF. The CDR3 DNA is TGTGCCAGCAGTGAACGGGGAGGTGAGCCCCAGCATTTT.

V usage is TRBV7-6 and J usage is TRBJ2-5; 7 bases map to TRBD1. Per the germline V gene, CDR1 is SGHVS and CDR2 is FNYEAQ. V lost 2 bases to trimming and J lost 3 bases; unmatched junction nucleotides: 3. This CDR3 spans 14 amino acids. Here the CDR3 reads CASSLLDRKETQYF. CDR3 DNA: TGTGCCAGCAGCTTATTGGACAGGAAAGAGACCCAGTACTTC.

Comment on this clone: Other DNA sequences of this sample code for an identical CDR3. The chain combines TRBV7-2 with TRBJ2-7; D call uncertain. Germline CDR1 is SGHTA and CDR2 is FQGNSA. V gave up 4 bases and J gave up 2 bases, with 3 bases separating them. This CDR3 comprises 11 residues. In DNA, the CDR3 is TGTGCCAGCAGCTCGGCCTACGAGCAGTACTTC. Amino acids: CASSSAYEQYF.

The chain uses TRBV28 and TRBJ1-5; D unresolved. V was cut by 6 bases and J by 2 bases, with 14 bases left in between. This CDR3 comprises 15 residues. Germline V gene lookup returns CDR1 MDHEN and CDR2 SYDVKM. The chain's CDR3 is CASSAGGLGNQPQHF. CDR3 in DNA: TGTGCCAGCAGCGCCGGAGGGCTGGGCAATCAGCCCCAGCATTTT. The full variable domain, in which reference TRBV28 and TRBJ1-5 provide the parts outside the CDR3, is DVKVTQSSRYLVKRTGEKVFLECVQDMDHENMFWYRQDPGLGLRLIYFSYDVKMKEKGDIPEGYSVSREKKERFSLILESASTNQTSMYLCASSAGGLGNQPQHFGDGTRLSIL.

This clone is a singleton in its sample. V is TRBV30 and J is TRBJ2-7; 8 bases are a match to TRBD1. This CDR3 has 18 amino acids. The germline V gene encodes CDR1 GTSNPN and CDR2 SVGIG (reference sequence). The junction had 18 bases not matched to a gene; V was cut back by 2 bases and J by 3 bases. CDR3 in amino acids: CAWSPIRTGISIIYEQYF. CDR3 coding DNA: TGTGCCTGGAGTCCCATTCGGACAGGGATATCCATAATCTACGAGCAGTACTTC.

This clone has just a few counts. The chain combines TRBV5-1 with TRBJ2-7; D possibly corresponds to TRBD2 (6 bases). The germline CDR1 and CDR2 sequences are SGHRS and YFSETQ. Trimming stripped 0 bases from V and 0 bases from J, with 19 bases between. The CDR3 is 18 amino acids. CDR3 protein: CASSLAQHGLANSYEQYF. The CDR3 DNA reads as TGCGCCAGCAGCTTGGCCCAACATGGGCTAGCGAACTCCTACGAGCAGTACTTC.

In this sample, this clone turned up once. The chain recombines TRBV7-2 with TRBJ2-3; D perhaps matches TRBD1 (6 bases). The V gene's germline CDR1 is SGHTA and CDR2 FQGNSA. The CDR3 spans 13 residues. Trimming shortened V by 4 bases and J by 3 bases, and 8 bases separated the two germline ends. DNA of the CDR3: TGTGCCAGCAGCTCACAGGGAACAGATACGCAGTATTTT. Protein product: CASSSQGTDTQYF. The entire variable domain, with the rest obtained from reference TRBV7-2 and TRBJ2-3, is as follows: GAGVSQSPSNKVTEKGKDVELRCDPISGHTALYWYRQSLGQGLEFLIYFQGNSAPDKSGLPSDRFSAERTGGSVSTLTIQRTQQEDSAVYLCASSSQGTDTQYFGPGTRLTVL.

This chain connects TRBV5-6 to TRBJ1-2; 8 bases are shared with TRBD1. J lost 3 bases, V lost 5 bases, and 9 bases had no gene match. Germline CDR1 and CDR2: SGHDT and YYEEEE. CDR3 length: 15 amino acids. CDR3 protein: CASSFERDRYYGYTF. In DNA form, the CDR3 reads TGTGCCAGCAGTTTTGAACGGGACAGGTACTATGGCTACACCTTC.

The chain employs TRBV6-5 and TRBJ2-2; D uncertain. Germline lookup yields CDR1 MNHEY and CDR2 SVGAGI. This CDR3 contains 14 residues. The germline V and J ends were trimmed by 6 bases and 0 bases, with 8 bases remaining between them. DNA of the CDR3: TGTGCCAGCAGGTCACAGCCGAACACCGGGGAGCTGTTTTTT. This sequence encodes CASRSQPNTGELFF.

The CDR3 is CASSAGGGRGPSYNEQFF. The CDR3 DNA reads as TGTGCCAGCAGCGCAGGGGGCGGGAGGGGGCCCTCCTACAATGAGCAGTTCTTC. The chain joins TRBV9 to TRBJ2-1; D is possibly TRBD2 (9 bases). In germline, CDR1 is SGDLS, CDR2 YYNGEE. There are 18 residues in the CDR3. V lost 3 bases and J 0 bases, leaving 19 bases between the germline ends.

This chain connects TRBV13 to TRBJ2-1, with D hard to call. Trimming cost V 5 bases and J 4 bases, with 3 bases left between them. The germline CDR1 and CDR2 sequences are PRHDT and FYEKMQ (reference sequence). The CDR3 length is 11 residues. CDR3 sequence reads: CASSQYNEQFF. The CDR3 region has the DNA TGTGCCAGCAGCCAGTACAATGAGCAGTTCTTC.

The chain recombines TRBV9 with TRBJ1-1, with unresolved D. The CDR3 totals 14 residues. Germline V lookup: CDR1 SGDLS, CDR2 YYNGEE. V was shortened by 3 bases and J by 5 bases, with 14 bases between the two germline ends. The DNA of the CDR3 is TGTGCCAGCAGCGCGGAAAGTGGGAGGACTGAAGCTTTCTTT. Encoded protein: CASSAESGRTEAFF.